Listed here are 14 T cell receptor beta chains from one sample, sequenced in a study of regulatory T cells in long-lasting Graves disease. Described time point: persistent/refractory GD, antithyroid drugs over 5 years with positive TRAb. From PBMCs, RNA was extracted and then used to make the TCR library. Libraries of TCR beta came from iRepertoire HTBI primers plus Arm-PCR of CDR3 regions. TCRdb processed the multiplex PCR reads anew with MiXCR; each CDR3 protein has one entry. The data contain about 470,000 distinct CDR3 sequences, less than 25% of them singletons. The sequences come from peripheral blood mononuclear cells (PBMCs), collected when the disease was refractory, from a patient treated with antithyroid drugs. The receptor set was obtained from a female donor with Graves disease.

This clonotype was observed a handful of times. The gene calls are TRBV4-2 and TRBJ2-4, with TRBD2 identical over 11 bases. The J segment lost 1 base and the V segment lost 4 bases, leaving 21 bases of the junction unmatched. This CDR3 contains 22 residues. Looked up from germline, CDR1 is LGHNA and CDR2 is YNFKEQ. CDR3 sequence: CASSPYRGYGTSGGKAKNIQYF. CDR3 DNA: TGTGCCAGCAGCCCTTATCGCGGATACGGGACTAGCGGAGGGAAGGCCAAAAACATTCAGTACTTC.

Only a few counts were recorded for this clonotype. Relative to the germline gene, one junction end is altered; a read error may explain this. The chain uses TRBV11-2 and TRBJ1-1; no clear D. The CDR3 runs to 13 residues. From germline, CDR1 is SGHAT and CDR2 FQNNGV. Written as DNA, the CDR3 is TGTGCCAGCAGCTTAGCTGGATCCCCTGAAGCTCTCTTT. Translated: CASSLAGSPEALF. Filled out from reference TRBV11-2 and TRBJ1-1, the complete variable domain reads EAGVAQSPRYKIIEKRQSVAFWCNPISGHATLYWYQQILGQGPKLLIQFQNNGVVDDSQLPKDRFSAERLKGVDSTLKIQPAKLEDSAVYLCASSLAGSPEALFGQGTRLTVV.

This clonotype has only a few counts. The chain recombines TRBV7-9 with TRBJ2-5; 9 nucleotides line up with TRBD2. This CDR3 spans 16 amino acids. Germline V lookup: CDR1 SEHNR, CDR2 FQNEAQ (reference sequence). The V segment lost 2 bases and the J segment 5 bases; nucleotides outside the gene matches: 9. CDR3 protein: CASSLLISGRLETQYF. CDR3 sequence (DNA): TGTGCCAGCAGCTTATTAATCAGCGGGAGGTTGGAGACCCAGTACTTC. Full variable domain (outside the CDR3, taken from reference TRBV7-9 and TRBJ2-5): DTGVSQNPRHKITKRGQNVTFRCDPISEHNRLYWYRQTLGQGPEFLTYFQNEAQLEKSRLLSDRFSAERPKGSFSTLEIQRTEQGDSAMYLCASSLLISGRLETQYFGPGTRLLVL.

This clonotype was observed a few times. The CDR3, as DNA: TGCAGTGCTAGAGACCCCATTCAAACCTACGAGCAGTACTTC. Translation: CSARDPIQTYEQYF. The V and J genes are TRBV20-1 and TRBJ2-7; no definite D call. The germline V gene has CDR1 DFQATT and CDR2 SNEGSKA (reference sequence). The V and J ends lost 0 bases and 2 bases respectively, with 11 bases between them. The CDR3 contains 14 residues.

Concerning this clonotype itself: This may come from a read error, since a much larger clone is one base off. The chain recombines TRBV6-2 or TRBV6-3 with TRBJ2-7; 10 bases are shared with TRBD2. V was pared by 2 bases and J by 4 bases, with 11 bases of the junction left unmatched. The CDR3 covers 17 residues. Germline V gene sequence: CDR1 MNHEY, CDR2 SVGEGT. Here the CDR3 DNA reads TGTGCCAGCAGTTACCTCCCCATAGCGGGAGGAAGGTACGAGCAGTACTTC. Its protein is CASSYLPIAGGRYEQYF.

The sample holds a few counts of this clonotype. The chain carries TRBV19 and TRBJ1-6; D is ambiguous. V was clipped by 5 bases and J by 9 bases, with 17 bases between them. From germline, CDR1 is LNHDA and CDR2 SQIVND (reference sequence). The CDR3 covers 15 residues. The CDR3 nucleotides are TGTGCCAGTAGTTTATCACACTCGTCGGGTTCACCCCTCCACTTT. It specifies CASSLSHSSGSPLHF. Drawing the rest from reference TRBV19 and TRBJ1-6, the complete variable domain is DGGITQSPKYLFRKEGQNVTLSCEQNLNHDAMYWYRQDPGQGLRLIYYSQIVNDFQKGDIAEGYSVSREKKESFPLTVTSAQKNPTAFYLCASSLSHSSGSPLHFGNGTRLTVT.

On this clonotype: It differs at one base from a far larger clone, so likely a read error. The chain recombines TRBV6-2 or TRBV6-3 with TRBJ2-5, with a tentative D call TRBD1 (5 bases). V shed 4 bases and J shed 5 bases, with 8 bases lying between them. This CDR3 has 12 amino acids. The V gene's germline CDR1 is MNHEY and CDR2 SVGEGT. The CDR3, as DNA: TGTGCCAGCAGTTCTTCAGGGGAGACCCAGTACTTC. It codes for CASSSSGETQYF.

The sample holds many counts of this clonotype. The rearrangement links TRBV28 to TRBJ1-2; no definite D call. V dropped 5 bases and J dropped 2 bases, with 9 bases sitting between them. This CDR3 is built from 13 residues. Germline lookup yields CDR1 MDHEN and CDR2 SYDVKM. This chain's CDR3 is CASSAPPNYGYTF. DNA for the CDR3: TGTGCCAGCAGTGCCCCCCCCAACTATGGCTACACCTTC.

This clonotype was found many times. The gene calls are TRBV6-1 and TRBJ2-5, with TRBD2 matching over 9 bases. CDR3 length equals 17 residues. Germline CDR1 reads MNHNS; CDR2 reads SASEGT. Trimming cost V 7 bases and J 4 bases; bases outside gene matches: 16. CDR3 nucleotide sequence: TGTGCCAGCACCCTAGGGGTAGGCCCTAGCGGGACAGAGACCCAGTACTTC. This sequence encodes CASTLGVGPSGTETQYF.

Comments on this clonotype: Since no conserved phenylalanine or tryptophan closes the CDR3, a read error is the likely cause. The gene calls are TRBV6-1 and TRBJ2-4; weak D call: TRBD1 (6 bases). Germline V gene sequence: CDR1 MNHNS, CDR2 SASEGT. The CDR3 is made up of 12 amino acids. V lost 5 bases to trimming and J lost 10 bases, with 12 bases between them. This CDR3 reads CASSLDRNIQYS. In DNA form, the CDR3 reads TGTGCCAGCAGTCTAGACAGGAATATTCAGTACTCC.

The chain couples TRBV18 to TRBJ2-3; unclear D gene. Trimming stripped 0 bases from V and 2 bases from J, with 12 bases between. From germline, CDR1 is KGHSH and CDR2 LQKENI. The CDR3 spans 16 residues. The CDR3 DNA reads as TGTGCCAGCTCACCACCGCCCGGAACAGCCACAGATACGCAGTATTTT. This translates into CASSPPPGTATDTQYF. Full variable domain (remainder filled in from reference TRBV18 and TRBJ2-3): NAGVMQNPRHLVRRRGQEARLRCSPMKGHSHVYWYRQLPEEGLKFMVYLQKENIIDESGMPKERFSAEFPKEGPSILRIQQVVRGDSAAYFCASSPPPGTATDTQYFGPGTRLTVL.

The sample holds a few counts of this clonotype. The gene calls are TRBV3-1 and TRBJ1-5, with a possible D match to TRBD1 (5 bases). Germline CDR1 and CDR2: LGHDT and YNNKEL (reference sequence). This CDR3 has 15 residues. Trimming stripped 0 bases from V and 5 bases from J, with 11 bases between. Written as DNA, the CDR3 is TGTGCCAGCAGCCAAGATTCGGGACCCTATCAGCCCCAGCATTTT. As protein: CASSQDSGPYQPQHF.

This clonotype was counted at least ten times. The V call is TRBV6-1, the J call TRBJ2-7; D is possibly TRBD1 (6 bases). Germline V gene data show CDR1 as MNHNS and CDR2 as SASEGT. With 4 bases removed from V and 3 bases from J, the gap between germline ends came to 16 bases. The CDR3 contains 15 residues. The CDR3 region is CASSGQETGNYEQYF. The DNA of the CDR3 is TGTGCCAGCAGTGGACAAGAAACAGGGAACTACGAGCAGTACTTC.

This clonotype was recorded at least ten times. Germline and junction disagree at one end, which may indicate a read error. This chain uses TRBV7-9 with TRBJ2-7; D perhaps matches TRBD1 (5 bases). Germline lookup yields CDR1 SEHNR and CDR2 FQNEAQ (reference sequence). The CDR3 has 13 residues. The CDR3 coding sequence is TGCGCCAGCAGCCAGGGTGGAGTCTACGAGCAGTACTTC. It codes for CASSQGGVYEQYF. Combining the CDR3 with reference TRBV7-9 and TRBJ2-7 gives the whole variable domain DTGVSQNPRHKITKRGQNVTFRCDPISEHNRLYWYRQTLGQGPEFLTYFQNEAQLEKSRLLSDRFSAERPKGSFSTLEIQRTEQGDSAMYLCASSQGGVYEQYFGPGTRLTVT.